Listed here are 27 T cell receptor beta chains from one sample, sequenced in a study of cytomegalovirus exposure and HLA in healthy donors. The PCR ran on 60 Vbeta and 13 Jbeta primers. Produced via immunoSEQ multiplex PCR; TCRdb's table is partial and in-frame only. The sample carries roughly 100,000 clones, roughly 75% recorded once. The specimen was PBMCs. The receptors here all came from a woman between 35 and 50 years old in good health and CMV-seronegative.

This clone was seen just once. The V gene is TRBV28, the J gene TRBJ2-5; 7 positions match TRBD1. The J call may be wrong; the DNA end is better matched by TRBJ2-7. This CDR3 comprises 15 residues. From germline, CDR1 is MDHEN and CDR2 SYDVKM. The CDR3 loop reads CASSQTGSGAYEQYF. For the CDR3, the DNA is TGTGCCAGCAGTCAGACAGGGAGTGGCGCCTACGAGCAGTACTTC.

The chain uses TRBV7-9 and TRBJ2-2; a possible D gene is TRBD2 (6 bases). The CDR3 length is 18 residues. V lost 0 bases and J lost 3, with 17 bases in between. CDR1 is SEHNR and CDR2 is FQNEAQ in the germline V gene (reference sequence). In DNA form, the CDR3 reads TGTGCCAGCAGCTTAGCGATCGGCGGGGCTGGGGACACCGGGGAGCTGTTTTTT. Translated, it gives CASSLAIGGAGDTGELFF.

This clone showed up just a few times. The V call is TRBV5-5, the J call TRBJ2-5, with unresolved D. CDR1 and CDR2 from the germline V gene are SGHKS and YYEKEE (reference sequence). The V and J ends lost 1 base and 2 bases respectively, with 15 bases between them. The CDR3 is made up of 16 amino acids. CDR3 region: CASSLYNQAEQETQYF. The CDR3 DNA sequence: TGTGCCAGCAGCTTGTACAATCAGGCAGAACAAGAGACCCAGTACTTC.

The rearrangement links TRBV5-1 to TRBJ2-7; 7 nucleotides agree with TRBD1. The germline gives CDR1 SGHRS, CDR2 YFSETQ. The junction had 5 bases not matched to a gene; V was cut back by 3 bases and J by 2 bases. This CDR3 is 14 amino acids long. This CDR3 reads CASSSTGVAYEQYF. The CDR3 DNA reads TGCGCCAGCAGCTCTACAGGGGTGGCCTACGAGCAGTACTTC.

As to this clone: An end of the junction does not agree with germline; a read error may underlie this. The chain is built from TRBV7-9 and TRBJ2-7; D not certain. The CDR3 extends over 16 amino acids. The V gene's germline CDR1 is SEHNR and CDR2 FQNEAQ (reference sequence). The CDR3 protein is CSSSLLPGERTYEQYF. CDR3 bases: TGTTCCAGCAGCTTATTACCCGGAGAACGGACCTACGAGCAGTACTTC.

The chain uses TRBV5-1 and TRBJ2-1, with D tentatively TRBD1 (6 bases). Germline CDR1 and CDR2: SGHRS and YFSETQ. The V end was cut by 4 bases, the J end by 4 bases, with 18 bases between. The CDR3 contains 16 residues. The CDR3 reads CASSLTGPGFYNEQFF. The DNA of the CDR3 is TGCGCCAGCAGCCTTACAGGGCCCGGGTTTTACAATGAGCAGTTCTTC.

The rearrangement links TRBV10-3 to TRBJ2-3; 9 positions agree with TRBD2. This CDR3 is built from 15 residues. The trim removed 6 bases at V and 4 bases at J, leaving 8 bases unmatched. Germline V gene lookup returns CDR1 ENHRY and CDR2 SYGVKD. CDR3 bases: TGTGCCATCAGGGCGGGAGGGCCCGGAGCAGATACGCAGTATTTT. It codes for CAIRAGGPGADTQYF.

This sequence joins TRBV7-2 and TRBJ1-5; TRBD1 is a possible D gene (5 bases). The CDR3 runs 16 residues. Germline CDR1 SGHTA, CDR2 FQGNSA. Trimming left V 1 base short and J 1 base short, with 11 bases between. The CDR3 sequence is CASSLGQGRSNQPQHF. The CDR3 DNA is TGTGCCAGCAGCTTAGGGCAGGGTCGCAGCAATCAGCCCCAGCATTTT. The full variable domain, with the rest looked up from reference TRBV7-2 and TRBJ1-5, is GAGVSQSPSNKVTEKGKDVELRCDPISGHTALYWYRQSLGQGLEFLIYFQGNSAPDKSGLPSDRFSAERTGGSVSTLTIQRTQQEDSAVYLCASSLGQGRSNQPQHFGDGTRLSIL.

The chain combines TRBV27 with TRBJ1-1; a possible D gene is TRBD1 (6 bases). The CDR3 spans 15 residues. The germline V gene encodes CDR1 MNHEY and CDR2 SMNVEV (reference sequence). Trimming stripped 5 bases from V and 5 bases from J, with 18 bases between. CDR3 sequence: CASSPSQGRRTEAFF. The CDR3 region has the DNA TGTGCCAGCAGTCCTTCACAGGGAAGGAGGACTGAAGCTTTCTTT.

The gene calls are TRBV11-3 and TRBJ2-2, with a possible D match to TRBD1 (5 bases). This CDR3 has 15 residues. The V gene lost 1 base and the J gene lost 4 bases, with 10 bases spanning the gap. Germline CDR1 is SGHNT and CDR2 is YENEEA. The CDR3 spells CASSLAPRATGELFF. CDR3 nucleotide sequence: TGTGCCAGCAGCTTAGCCCCCAGGGCCACCGGGGAGCTGTTTTTT.

This chain connects TRBV5-1 to TRBJ2-7, with 7 bases matching TRBD2. Germline V lookup: CDR1 SGHRS, CDR2 YFSETQ. V shed 2 bases and J 4 bases; nucleotides not matched to a gene: 6. The CDR3 totals 14 residues. CDR3 amino acids: CASSFAGVGYEQYF. The CDR3 DNA reads TGCGCCAGCAGCTTTGCGGGAGTCGGGTACGAGCAGTACTTC.

The chain carries TRBV25-1 and TRBJ2-1, with 7 bases identical to TRBD1. Germline V CDR1 and CDR2: MGHDK, SYGVNS. The CDR3 runs to 15 residues. Trimming took 6 bases from V and 6 from J; bases not matched to a gene: 11. CDR3 nucleotide sequence: TGTGCCAGCAGGTCTGACAGGGAAGGGTTCAATGAGCAGTTCTTC. This translates into CASRSDREGFNEQFF.

The gene calls are TRBV7-2 and TRBJ2-7; D might be TRBD2 (5 bases). Between the trimmed V and J ends, which lost 0 bases and 0 bases, there was a span of 12 bases. CDR3 size: 16 residues. The V gene's germline CDR1 is SGHTA and CDR2 FQGNSA. CDR3 nucleotide sequence: TGTGCCAGCAGCTTAGCGGCGGGCGGCTTCTCCTACGAGCAGTACTTC. It translates to CASSLAAGGFSYEQYF.

V gene TRBV27 combines with J gene TRBJ2-7; a possible D gene is TRBD2 (5 bases). This CDR3 spans 16 amino acids. V was trimmed by 3 bases and J by 2 bases, leaving 17 bases between them. CDR1 and CDR2 from the germline V gene are MNHEY and SMNVEV (reference sequence). The CDR3 nucleotides are TGTGCCAGCAGTTTCACACTAGGAAGTGGAACCTACGAGCAGTACTTC. As protein: CASSFTLGSGTYEQYF.

The V and J genes are TRBV27 and TRBJ2-7, with 7 bases lining up with TRBD2. The V gene's germline CDR1 is MNHEY and CDR2 SMNVEV (reference sequence). The CDR3 sequence is 14 residues long. Trimming at V came to 8 bases and at J to 3 bases, leaving 10 bases not matched to a gene. The CDR3: CASGTGLDIYEQYF. The CDR3 DNA is TGTGCCAGCGGAACCGGACTAGATATCTACGAGCAGTACTTC.

The J gene is TRBJ1-5, the V gene TRBV30, with a tentative D call TRBD1 (6 bases). V lost 3 bases to trimming and J lost 6 bases, with 24 bases between them. The CDR3 sequence is 17 residues long. Germline CDR1 reads GTSNPN; CDR2 reads SVGIG (reference sequence). CDR3 nucleotides: TGTGCCTGGAGGGGGGGAGGGGGACGGATTGGGGGTCAGCCCCAGCATTTT. It is translated as CAWRGGGGRIGGQPQHF. Drawing the rest from reference TRBV30 and TRBJ1-5, the complete variable domain is SQTIHQWPATLVQPVGSPLSLECTVEGTSNPNLYWYRQAAGRGLQLLFYSVGIGQISSEVPQNLSASRPQDRQFILSSKKLLLSDSGFYLCAWRGGGGRIGGQPQHFGDGTRLSIL.

The V call is TRBV28, the J call TRBJ1-4; no reliable D call. The CDR3 is 15 amino acids. Trimming cost V 6 bases and J 5 bases, with 16 bases left between them. Germline CDR1 MDHEN, CDR2 SYDVKM. The CDR3 here is CASSLPGIRNEKLFF. The CDR3 DNA reads as TGTGCCAGCAGCCTCCCCGGGATTCGAAATGAAAAACTGTTTTTT.

The J gene is TRBJ2-1, the V gene TRBV11-2, with 7 bases aligning to TRBD2. This CDR3 is built from 15 residues. From germline, CDR1 is SGHAT and CDR2 FQNNGV. Trimming cost V 1 base and J 7 bases; bases outside gene matches: 7. The CDR3 DNA is TGTGCCAGCAGCTTAGGGGCTAGCGGATTGAATGAGCAGTTCTTC. This translates into CASSLGASGLNEQFF.

About this clone: At one end the junction does not follow the germline gene, possibly because of a read error. The J gene is TRBJ2-2, the V gene TRBV6-1; maybe TRBD2 (6 bases). Germline CDR1 MNHNS, CDR2 SASEGT. This CDR3 contains 15 residues. Here the CDR3 reads CASKAGPNGSGELFF. The CDR3 DNA reads as TGTGCCAGCAAAGCAGGGCCGAACGGATCGGGGGAGTTGTTTTTT.

This clone was detected a few times. The gene calls are TRBV7-6 and TRBJ1-4, with D maybe TRBD1 (5 bases). The CDR3 runs 16 residues. Germline lookup yields CDR1 SGHVS and CDR2 FNYEAQ. Trimming removed 5 bases from V and 5 bases from J, with 18 bases in between. The CDR3 sequence: CASSIDATGTNEKLFF. The CDR3 DNA reads as TGTGCCAGCAGCATCGACGCAACAGGTACAAATGAAAAACTGTTTTTT.

The rearrangement uses TRBV28 and TRBJ2-1; D possibly corresponds to TRBD1 (6 bases). This CDR3 contains 16 residues. CDR1 and CDR2 from the germline V gene are MDHEN and SYDVKM. V was cut by 6 bases and J by 6 bases, with 21 bases left in between. The CDR3 DNA follows: TGTGCCAGCAGCTCGACAGGCCAACCTTTTTTCAATGAGCAGTTCTTC. Its translation: CASSSTGQPFFNEQFF.

This chain links TRBV14 with TRBJ2-2, with TRBD2 as a possible D gene (5 bases). Germline CDR1 is SGHDN and CDR2 is FVKESK. V gave up 4 bases and J gave up 5 bases, with 17 bases separating them. The CDR3 has 16 residues. The CDR3 loop is CASSPPGSTYTGELFF. The DNA of the CDR3 is TGTGCCAGCAGCCCCCCGGGAAGCACCTATACCGGGGAGCTGTTTTTT.

The genes are TRBV7-2 and TRBJ1-3, with D tentatively TRBD1 (6 bases). There are 16 residues in the CDR3. Germline V gene sequence: CDR1 SGHTA, CDR2 FQGNSA. Trimming removed 4 bases at V and 0 bases at J, with 13 bases between. The CDR3 coding sequence is TGTGCCAGCAGCTCTTACAGGGAAATCTCTGGAAACACCATATATTTT. It yields the protein CASSSYREISGNTIYF.

This clone was found once. The J gene is TRBJ1-1, the V gene TRBV7-9; D possibly corresponds to TRBD1 (5 bases). The V gene lost 2 bases and the J gene lost 8 bases, with 21 bases spanning the gap. Looked up from germline, CDR1 is SEHNR and CDR2 is FQNEAQ (reference sequence). The CDR3 has 16 amino acids. The CDR3 loop reads CASSLSDGHEAFEAFF. CDR3 DNA sequence: TGTGCCAGCAGCTTAAGTGACGGACATGAGGCCTTCGAAGCTTTCTTT.

The chain is built from TRBV4-2 and TRBJ2-7; 11 bases are a match to TRBD2. V trimming: 0 bases; J trimming: 0 bases; junction bases outside the gene matches: 4. The CDR3 runs to 17 residues. Germline-derived CDR1 and CDR2 are LGHNA and YNFKEQ. The CDR3 DNA reads as TGTGCCAGCAGCCAAGAGACGGGGACTAGCGGCTCCTACGAGCAGTACTTC. Protein sequence: CASSQETGTSGSYEQYF.

This clone was seen just once. The CDR3 DNA follows: TGTGCCAGCACCCAGGGCTACGAGCAGTACTTC. Protein: CASTQGYEQYF. The J gene is TRBJ2-7, the V gene TRBV6-1; the D gene is possibly TRBD1 (5 bases). The CDR3 extends over 11 amino acids. Trimming took off 7 bases at V and 3 bases at J, with 7 bases between the two ends. Germline CDR1 reads MNHNS; CDR2 reads SASEGT.

This chain joins TRBV11-2 and TRBJ2-7; no reliable D call. V was shortened by 4 bases and J by 3 bases, with 4 bases between the two germline ends. Germline V gene data show CDR1 as SGHAT and CDR2 as FQNNGV. CDR3 length: 11 amino acids. The CDR3 nucleotides read TGTGCCAGCAGCTCACTCTACGAGCAGTACTTC. The encoded protein is CASSSLYEQYF.